This record concerns one T cell receptor beta chain sequence. Its antigen is still unknown. Germline lookup yields CDR1 SGHRS and CDR2 YFSETQ. The CDR3 has 16 amino acids. V gave up 1 base and J gave up 5 bases; unmatched junction bases: 8. This entry belongs to a study of T cell responses to AZD1222 COVID-19 vaccine. Points from the study as a whole: Reportedly, nearly half the spike-specific TCRs target unmutated variant regions.

The data were produced by immunoSEQ multiplex PCR, yet TCRdb's version contains in-frame clones alone and is incomplete. The sample consists of 150,000 to 200,000 clones, 90% to 95% of them appearing once. Sequenced material: peripheral blood, taken on day 0 of AZD1222 vaccination. V and J are TRBV5-1 and TRBJ2-3; 9 nucleotides line up with TRBD1. The sequence was collected from an adult in good health. The CDR3 coding sequence is TGCGCCAGCAGCTTGATGGGACAGGGTGGGCTAGATACGCAGTATTTT. This gives the protein CASSLMGQGGLDTQYF. Combining the CDR3 with reference TRBV5-1 and TRBJ2-3 gives the whole variable domain KAGVTQTPRYLIKTRGQQVTLSCSPISGHRSVSWYQQTPGQGLQFLFEYFSETQRNKGNFPGRFSGRQFSNSRSEMNVSTLELGDSALYLCASSLMGQGGLDTQYFGPGTRLTVL.